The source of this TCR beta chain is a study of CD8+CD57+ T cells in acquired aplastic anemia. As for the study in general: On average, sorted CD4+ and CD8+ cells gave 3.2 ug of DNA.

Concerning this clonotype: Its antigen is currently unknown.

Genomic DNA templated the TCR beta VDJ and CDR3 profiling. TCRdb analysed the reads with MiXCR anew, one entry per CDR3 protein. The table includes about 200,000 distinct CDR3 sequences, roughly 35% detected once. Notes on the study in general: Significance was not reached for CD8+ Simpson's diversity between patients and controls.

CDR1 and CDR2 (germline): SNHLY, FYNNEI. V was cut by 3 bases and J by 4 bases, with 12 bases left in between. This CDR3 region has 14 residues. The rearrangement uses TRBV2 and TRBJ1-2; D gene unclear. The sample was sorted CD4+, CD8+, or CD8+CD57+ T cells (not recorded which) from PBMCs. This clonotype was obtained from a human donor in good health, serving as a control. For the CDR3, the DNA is TGTGCCAGCAGTGACGACCGGGCCGGCTATGGCTACACCTTC. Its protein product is CASSDDRAGYGYTF.